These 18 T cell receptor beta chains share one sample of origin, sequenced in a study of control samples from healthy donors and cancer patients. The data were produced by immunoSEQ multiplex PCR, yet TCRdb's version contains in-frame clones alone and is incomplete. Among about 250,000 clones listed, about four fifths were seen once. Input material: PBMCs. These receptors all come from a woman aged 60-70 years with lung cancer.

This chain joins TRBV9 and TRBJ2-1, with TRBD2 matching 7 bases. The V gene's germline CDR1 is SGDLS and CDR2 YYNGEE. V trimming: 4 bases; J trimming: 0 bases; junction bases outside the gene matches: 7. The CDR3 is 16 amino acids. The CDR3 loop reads CASSPSLAASYNEQFF. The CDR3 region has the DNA TGTGCCAGCAGCCCCAGCCTAGCGGCCTCCTACAATGAGCAGTTCTTC.

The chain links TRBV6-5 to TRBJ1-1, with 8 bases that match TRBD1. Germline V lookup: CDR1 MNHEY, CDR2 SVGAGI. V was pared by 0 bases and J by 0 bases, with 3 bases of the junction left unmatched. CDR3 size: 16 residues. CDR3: CASSYSQTGVNTEAFF. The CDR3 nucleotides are TGTGCCAGCAGTTACTCCCAGACAGGGGTGAACACTGAAGCTTTCTTT.

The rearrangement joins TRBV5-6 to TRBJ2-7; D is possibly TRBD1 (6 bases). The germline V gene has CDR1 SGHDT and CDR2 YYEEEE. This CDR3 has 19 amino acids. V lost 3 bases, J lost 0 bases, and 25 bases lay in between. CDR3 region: CASSSDFIWTARSSYEQYF. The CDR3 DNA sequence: TGTGCCAGCAGCTCGGACTTTATTTGGACAGCTAGGAGCTCCTACGAGCAGTACTTC.

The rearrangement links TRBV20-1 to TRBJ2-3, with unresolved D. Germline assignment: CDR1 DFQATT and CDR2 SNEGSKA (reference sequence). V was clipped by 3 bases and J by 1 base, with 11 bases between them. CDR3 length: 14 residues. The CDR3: CSASQLEGTDTQYF. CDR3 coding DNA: TGCAGTGCTAGTCAGTTAGAGGGCACAGATACGCAGTATTTT.

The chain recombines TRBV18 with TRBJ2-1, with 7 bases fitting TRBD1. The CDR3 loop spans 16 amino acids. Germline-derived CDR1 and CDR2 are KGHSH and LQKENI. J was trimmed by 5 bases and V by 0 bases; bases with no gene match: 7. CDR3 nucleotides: TGTGCCAGCTCACCACCCCGGGACAGTCTAAACAATGAGCAGTTCTTC. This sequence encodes CASSPPRDSLNNEQFF.

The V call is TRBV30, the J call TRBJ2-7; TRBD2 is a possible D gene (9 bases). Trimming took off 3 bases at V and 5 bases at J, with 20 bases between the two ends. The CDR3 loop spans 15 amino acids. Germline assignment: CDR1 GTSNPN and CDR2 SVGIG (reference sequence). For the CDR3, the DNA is TGTGCCTGGAGCGGGACAGGACTAGCGAGGGACGAGCAGTACTTC. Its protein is CAWSGTGLARDEQYF.

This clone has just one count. CDR3 sequence reads: CASSLVGRTSGFSYEQYF. The CDR3 DNA reads as TGCGCCAGCAGCTTGGTGGGGAGGACTAGCGGGTTTTCCTACGAGCAGTACTTC. The rearrangement joins TRBV5-1 to TRBJ2-7; TRBD2 agrees at 11 bases. The CDR3 sequence is 18 residues long. V dropped 0 bases and J dropped 1; count of bases not matched to a gene: 9. The germline gives CDR1 SGHRS, CDR2 YFSETQ.

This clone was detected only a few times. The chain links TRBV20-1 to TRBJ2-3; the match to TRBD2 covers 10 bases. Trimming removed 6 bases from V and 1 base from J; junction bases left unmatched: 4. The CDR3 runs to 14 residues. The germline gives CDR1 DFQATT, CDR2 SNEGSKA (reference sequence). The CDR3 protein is CSASGLAGTDTQYF. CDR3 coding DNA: TGCAGTGCCAGTGGACTAGCGGGCACAGATACGCAGTATTTT.

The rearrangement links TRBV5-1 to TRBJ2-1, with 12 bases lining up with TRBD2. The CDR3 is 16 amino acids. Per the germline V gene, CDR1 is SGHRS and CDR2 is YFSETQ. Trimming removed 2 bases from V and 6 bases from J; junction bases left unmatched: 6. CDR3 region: CASSFVTSGRTNEQFF. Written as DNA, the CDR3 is TGCGCCAGCAGCTTCGTGACTAGCGGGAGAACCAATGAGCAGTTCTTC.

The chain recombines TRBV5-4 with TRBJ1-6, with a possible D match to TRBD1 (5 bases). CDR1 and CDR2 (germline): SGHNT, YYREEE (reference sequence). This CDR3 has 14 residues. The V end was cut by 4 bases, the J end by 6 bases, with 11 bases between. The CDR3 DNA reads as TGTGCCAGCAGCCCCAGGGAAGCTAATTCACCCCTCCACTTT. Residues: CASSPREANSPLHF.

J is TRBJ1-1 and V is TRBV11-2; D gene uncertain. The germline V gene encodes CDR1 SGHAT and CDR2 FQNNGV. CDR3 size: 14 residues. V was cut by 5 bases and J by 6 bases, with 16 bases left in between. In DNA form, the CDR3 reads TGTGCCAGCAGCCCGCAAGCCTCCGGCCCTGAAGCTTTCTTT. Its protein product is CASSPQASGPEAFF.

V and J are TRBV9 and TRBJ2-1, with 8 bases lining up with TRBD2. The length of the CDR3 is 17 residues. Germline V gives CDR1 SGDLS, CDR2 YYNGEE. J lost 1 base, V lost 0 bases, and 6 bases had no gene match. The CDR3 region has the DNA TGTGCCAGCAGCGTAGTGGCCAGCGGGGGTTCCTACAATGAGCAGTTCTTC. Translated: CASSVVASGGSYNEQFF.

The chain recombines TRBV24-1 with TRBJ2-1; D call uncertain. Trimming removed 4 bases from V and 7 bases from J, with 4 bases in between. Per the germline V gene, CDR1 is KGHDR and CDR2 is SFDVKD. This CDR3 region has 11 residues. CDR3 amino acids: CATSELNEQFF. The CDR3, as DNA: TGTGCCACCAGTGAGTTAAATGAGCAGTTCTTC.

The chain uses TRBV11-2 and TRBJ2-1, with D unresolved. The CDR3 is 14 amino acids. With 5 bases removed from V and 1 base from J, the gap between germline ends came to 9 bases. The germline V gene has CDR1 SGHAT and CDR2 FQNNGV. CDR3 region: CASSLDGSYNEQFF. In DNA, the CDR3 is TGTGCCAGCAGCCTCGACGGTTCCTACAATGAGCAGTTCTTC.

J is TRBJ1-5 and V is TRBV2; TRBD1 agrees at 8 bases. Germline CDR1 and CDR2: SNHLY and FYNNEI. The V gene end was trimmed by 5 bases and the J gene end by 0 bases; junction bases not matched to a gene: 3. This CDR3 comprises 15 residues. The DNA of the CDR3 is TGTGCCAGCAGTATACAGGGGGTTAGCAATCAGCCCCAGCATTTT. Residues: CASSIQGVSNQPQHF.

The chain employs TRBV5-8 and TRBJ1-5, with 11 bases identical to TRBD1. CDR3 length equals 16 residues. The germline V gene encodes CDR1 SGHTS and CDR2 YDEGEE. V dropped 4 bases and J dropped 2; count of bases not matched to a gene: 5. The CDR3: CASSPRTGGGNQPQHF. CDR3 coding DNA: TGTGCCAGCAGCCCCAGGACAGGGGGCGGCAATCAGCCCCAGCATTTT.

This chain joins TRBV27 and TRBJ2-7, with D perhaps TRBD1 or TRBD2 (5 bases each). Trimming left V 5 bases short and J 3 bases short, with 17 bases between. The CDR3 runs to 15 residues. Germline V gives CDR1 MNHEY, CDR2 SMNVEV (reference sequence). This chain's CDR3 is CASSLGPPGRYEQYF. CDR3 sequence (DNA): TGTGCCAGCAGTCTGGGTCCCCCGGGGCGCTACGAGCAGTACTTC.

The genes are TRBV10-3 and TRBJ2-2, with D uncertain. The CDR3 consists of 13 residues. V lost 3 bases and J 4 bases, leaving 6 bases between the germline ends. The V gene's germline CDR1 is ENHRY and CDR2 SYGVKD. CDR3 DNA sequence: TGTGCCATCAGTGAAGTAGCCACCGGGGAGCTGTTTTTT. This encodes CAISEVATGELFF.